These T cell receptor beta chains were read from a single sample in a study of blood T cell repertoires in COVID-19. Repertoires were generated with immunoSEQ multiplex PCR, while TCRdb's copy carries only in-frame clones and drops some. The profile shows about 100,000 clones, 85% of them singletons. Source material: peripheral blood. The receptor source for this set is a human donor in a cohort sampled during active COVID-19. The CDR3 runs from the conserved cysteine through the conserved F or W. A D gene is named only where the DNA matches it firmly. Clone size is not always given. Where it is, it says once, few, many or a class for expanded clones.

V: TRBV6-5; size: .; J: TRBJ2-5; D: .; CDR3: CASRSGETQYF; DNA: TGTGCCAGTAGGAGCGGGGAGACCCAGTACTTC
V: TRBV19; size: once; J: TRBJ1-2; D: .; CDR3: CASSIVSQVMNYGYTF; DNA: TGTGCCAGTAGTATAGTTTCTCAGGTGATGAACTATGGCTACACCTTC
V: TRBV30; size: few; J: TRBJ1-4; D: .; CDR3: CAWSGAEKLFF; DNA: TGTGCCTGGAGTGGAGCTGAAAAACTGTTTTTT
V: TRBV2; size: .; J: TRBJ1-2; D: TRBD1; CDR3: CASKGGNYGYTF; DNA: TGTGCCAGCAAAGGGGGCAACTATGGCTACACCTTC
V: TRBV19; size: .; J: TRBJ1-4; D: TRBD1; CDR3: CASSVGGGGAEKLFF; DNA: TGTGCCAGTAGTGTCGGTGGAGGGGGCGCGGAAAAACTGTTTTTT
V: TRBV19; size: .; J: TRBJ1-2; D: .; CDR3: CATRVVSYGYTF; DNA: TGTGCCACTAGGGTTGTCAGCTATGGCTACACCTTC
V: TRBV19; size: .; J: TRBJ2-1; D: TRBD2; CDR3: CASSVSTSGRDNEQFF; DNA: TGTGCCAGTAGTGTCTCGACTAGCGGGCGGGACAATGAGCAGTTCTTC
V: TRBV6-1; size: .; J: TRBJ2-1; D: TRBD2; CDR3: CASSGDSGLAGLDEQFF; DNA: TGTGCCAGCAGTGGGGATTCGGGACTAGCGGGACTGGATGAGCAGTTCTTC
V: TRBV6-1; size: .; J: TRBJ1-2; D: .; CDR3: CASSEQGGEVGYTF; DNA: TGTGCCAGCAGTGAACAGGGAGGGGAAGTGGGCTACACCTTC
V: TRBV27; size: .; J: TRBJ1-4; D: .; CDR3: CASSLGRGDEKLFF; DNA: TGTGCCAGCAGTTTAGGAAGAGGAGATGAAAAACTGTTTTTT
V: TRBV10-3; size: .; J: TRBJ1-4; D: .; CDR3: CASAATATNEKLFF; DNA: TGTGCCAGCGCAGCGACAGCAACTAATGAAAAACTGTTTTTT
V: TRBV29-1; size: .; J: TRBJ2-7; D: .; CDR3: CSVQTASVSYEQYF; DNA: TGCAGCGTTCAGACGGCTAGCGTTTCCTACGAGCAGTACTTC
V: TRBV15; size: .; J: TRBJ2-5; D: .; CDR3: CATRDGGSQETQYF; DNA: TGTGCCACCAGAGATGGGGGGTCCCAAGAGACCCAGTACTTC
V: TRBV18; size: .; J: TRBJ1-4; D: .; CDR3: CASSPPWQGNEKLFF; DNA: TGTGCCAGCTCACCACCGTGGCAGGGTAACGAAAAACTGTTTTTT
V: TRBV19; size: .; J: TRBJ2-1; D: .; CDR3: CASSIQGISYNEQFF; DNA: TGTGCCAGTAGTATACAGGGGATCTCCTACAATGAGCAGTTCTTC
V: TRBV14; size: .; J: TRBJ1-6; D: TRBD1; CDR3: CASSYRDRGYNSPLHF; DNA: TGTGCCAGCAGCTACCGGGACAGGGGGTATAATTCACCCCTCCACTTT
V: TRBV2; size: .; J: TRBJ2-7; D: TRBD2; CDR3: CASSGGRNNEQYF; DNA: TGTGCCAGCAGCGGCGGGAGAAATAACGAGCAGTACTTC
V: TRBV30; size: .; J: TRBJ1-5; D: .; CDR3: CAWSVGGFNQPQHF; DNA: TGTGCCTGGAGTGTGGGAGGATTCAATCAGCCCCAGCATTTT
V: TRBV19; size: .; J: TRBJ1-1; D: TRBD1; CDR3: CASRTGTGKMNTEAFF; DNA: TGTGCCAGTAGGACCGGGACAGGGAAGATGAACACTGAAGCTTTCTTT
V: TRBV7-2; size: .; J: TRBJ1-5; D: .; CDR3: CASSLEVGGGNQPQHF; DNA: TGTGCCAGCAGCTTAGAGGTGGGGGGGGGAAATCAGCCCCAGCATTTT
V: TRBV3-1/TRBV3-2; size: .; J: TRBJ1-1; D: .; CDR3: CASSQDLVWASMNTETFF; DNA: TGTGCCAGCAGCCAAGACCTCGTCTGGGCCAGCATGAACACTGAAACTTTCTTT
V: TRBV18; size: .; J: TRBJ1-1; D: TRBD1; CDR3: CASSLSGTGLNTEAFF; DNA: TGTGCCAGCTCACTCTCCGGGACAGGTTTGAACACTGAAGCTTTCTTT
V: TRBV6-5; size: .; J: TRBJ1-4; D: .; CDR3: CASSYSGGTNEKLFF; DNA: TGTGCCAGCAGTTACTCTGGAGGCACTAATGAAAAACTGTTTTTT
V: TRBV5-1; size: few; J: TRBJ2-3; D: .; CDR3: CASSPGQEGSDTQYF; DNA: TGCGCCAGCAGCCCCGGACAGGAGGGGTCAGATACGCAGTATTTT
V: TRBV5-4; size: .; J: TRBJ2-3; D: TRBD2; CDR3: CASSLGLAGGPGTDTQYF; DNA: TGTGCCAGCAGCTTGGGACTAGCGGGGGGGCCGGGCACAGATACGCAGTATTTT
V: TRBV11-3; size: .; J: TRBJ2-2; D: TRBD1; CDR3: CASRLGQGSAGELFF; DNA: TGTGCCAGCAGGCTAGGACAGGGATCGGCCGGGGAGCTGTTTTTT
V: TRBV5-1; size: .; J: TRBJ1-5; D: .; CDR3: CASSLEVDQPQHF; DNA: TGCGCCAGCAGCTTAGAGGTAGATCAGCCCCAGCATTTT
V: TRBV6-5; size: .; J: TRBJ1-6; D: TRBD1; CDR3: CASSRVTGDSPLHF; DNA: TGTGCCAGCAGTAGAGTGACAGGGGATTCACCCCTCCACTTT
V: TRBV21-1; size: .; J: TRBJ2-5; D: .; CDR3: CASPGRTQETQYF; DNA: TGTGCCAGTCCCGGGCGGACACAAGAGACCCAGTACTTC
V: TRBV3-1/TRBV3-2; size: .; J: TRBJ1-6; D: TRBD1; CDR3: CASSLGTEGSPLHF; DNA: TGTGCCAGCAGCCTTGGGACAGAGGGCTCACCCCTCCACTTT
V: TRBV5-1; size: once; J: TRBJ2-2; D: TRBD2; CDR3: CASSPGLAGNTGELFF; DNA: TGCGCCAGCAGCCCGGGACTAGCGGGTAACACCGGGGAGCTGTTTTTT
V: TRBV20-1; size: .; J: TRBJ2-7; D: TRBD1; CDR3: CSASTGGSYEQYF; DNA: TGCAGTGCTAGTACAGGGGGCTCCTACGAGCAGTACTTC
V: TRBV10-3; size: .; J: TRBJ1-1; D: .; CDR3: CAISESRDTEAFF; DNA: TGTGCCATCAGTGAGTCGCGGGACACTGAAGCTTTCTTT
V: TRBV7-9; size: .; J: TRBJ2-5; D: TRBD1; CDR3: CASRGTGEGKTQYF; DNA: TGTGCCAGCAGAGGGACAGGGGAAGGGAAGACCCAGTACTTC
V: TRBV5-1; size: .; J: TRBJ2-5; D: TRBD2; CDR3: CASSLGTSGRGETQYF; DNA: TGCGCCAGCAGCTTGGGGACTAGCGGGAGGGGCGAGACCCAGTACTTC
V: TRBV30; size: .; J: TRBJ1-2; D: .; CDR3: CACLMGGTNYGYTF; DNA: TGTGCCTGTCTCATGGGGGGAACTAACTATGGCTACACCTTC
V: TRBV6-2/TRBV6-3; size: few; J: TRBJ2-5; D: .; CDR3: CASSRDLGGKTQYF; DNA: TGTGCCAGCAGTCGGGACCTCGGAGGGAAGACCCAGTACTTC
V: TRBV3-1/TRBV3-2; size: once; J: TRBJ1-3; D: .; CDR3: CASSLATGPSSGNTIYF; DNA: TGTGCCAGCAGCCTTGCAACAGGGCCAAGCTCTGGAAACACCATATATTTT
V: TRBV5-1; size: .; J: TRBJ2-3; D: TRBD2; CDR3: CASSLNSGRSTDTQYF; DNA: TGCGCCAGCAGCCTCAATAGCGGGAGGTCCACAGATACGCAGTATTTT
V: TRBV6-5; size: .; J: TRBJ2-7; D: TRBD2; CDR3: CASSKTSGAYEQYF; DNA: TGTGCCAGCAGTAAGACTAGCGGGGCCTACGAGCAGTACTTC
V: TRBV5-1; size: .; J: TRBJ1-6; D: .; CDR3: CASSVGDNSPLHF; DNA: TGCGCCAGCAGCGTTGGAGATAATTCACCCCTCCACTTT
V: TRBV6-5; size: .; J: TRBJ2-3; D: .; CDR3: CASSPQARSTDTQYF; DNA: TGTGCCAGCAGTCCTCAAGCTCGATCCACAGATACGCAGTATTTT
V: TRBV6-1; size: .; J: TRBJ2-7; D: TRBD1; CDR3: CASSDGQGIYEQYF; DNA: TGTGCCAGCAGTGACGGACAGGGGATCTACGAGCAGTACTTC
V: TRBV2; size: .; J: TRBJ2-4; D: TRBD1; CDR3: CASKGAADENIQYF; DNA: TGTGCCAGCAAGGGGGCAGCGGACGAGAACATTCAGTACTTC
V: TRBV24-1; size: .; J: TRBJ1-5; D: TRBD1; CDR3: CATSDLTQGAGIQPQHF; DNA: TGTGCCACCAGTGACCTTACTCAGGGGGCAGGGATTCAGCCCCAGCATTTT
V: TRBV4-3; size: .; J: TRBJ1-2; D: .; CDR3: CASSQDYPGLSGYTF; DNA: TGCGCCAGCAGCCAAGATTATCCAGGGCTTAGCGGCTACACCTTC
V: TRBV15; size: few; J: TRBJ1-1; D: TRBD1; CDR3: CATSRNRGAEYEAFF; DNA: TGTGCCACCAGCAGGAACAGGGGGGCTGAGTATGAAGCTTTCTTT
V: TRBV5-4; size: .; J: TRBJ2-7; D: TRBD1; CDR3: CASSFGTVYEQYF; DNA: TGTGCCAGCAGCTTTGGGACAGTCTACGAGCAGTACTTC
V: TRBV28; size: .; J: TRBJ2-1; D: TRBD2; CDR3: CASSLPPLAGGSYEQFF; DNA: TGTGCCAGCAGTTTACCGCCCCTAGCGGGAGGATCCTATGAGCAGTTCTTC
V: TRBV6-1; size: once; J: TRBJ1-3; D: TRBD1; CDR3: CASSDVPPGQIRSGNTIYF; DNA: TGTGCCAGCAGTGACGTACCTCCGGGACAGATCCGCTCTGGAAACACCATATATTTT
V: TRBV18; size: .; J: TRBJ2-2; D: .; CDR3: CASSPGQVNTGELFF; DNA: TGTGCCAGCTCACCAGGCCAAGTGAACACCGGGGAGCTGTTTTTT
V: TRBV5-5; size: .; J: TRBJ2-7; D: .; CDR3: CASSPGVVGSYEQYF; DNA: TGTGCCAGCAGCCCAGGGGTGGTCGGCTCCTACGAGCAGTACTTC
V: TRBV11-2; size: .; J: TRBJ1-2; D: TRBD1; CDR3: CASSFQPGGDGYTF; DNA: TGTGCCAGCAGCTTCCAGCCAGGGGGCGATGGCTACACCTTC
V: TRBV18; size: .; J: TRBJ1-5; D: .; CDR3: CASSPAYLAGRVQPQHF; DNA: TGTGCCAGCTCACCAGCGTACTTGGCAGGGAGGGTTCAGCCCCAGCATTTT
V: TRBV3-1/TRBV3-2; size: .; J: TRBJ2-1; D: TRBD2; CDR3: CASSQEASGMQFF; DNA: TGTGCCAGCAGCCAAGAAGCTAGCGGGATGCAGTTCTTC
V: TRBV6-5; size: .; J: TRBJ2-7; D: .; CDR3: CASRTERNPFYEQYF; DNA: TGTGCCAGCAGAACCGAGAGGAACCCGTTCTACGAGCAGTACTTC